This TCR beta chain was captured in a study of T cells in narcolepsy. Study-wide background: Healthy controls were enrolled alongside patients with narcolepsy type 1 or type 2. Notes on the study in general: HCRT-specific and TRIB2-specific autoreactive clonotypes appeared among same-patient CSF and blood CD4+ clonotypes. Healthy controls reportedly lacked the autoreactive clonotypes serially found in patients' blood. No autoreactive T cell clone sequences appeared in some memory CD4+ repertoires.

With respect to this clone: Its antigen remains unknown.

The method was immunoSEQ multiplex PCR; TCRdb's version includes in-frame clones alone and lacks a portion of them. This sample carries fewer than 40,000 clones, more than 65% of them seen once, and the ten largest clones take 2.3%. From germline, CDR1 is SGHRS and CDR2 YFSETQ. The CDR3 is 15 residues long. The germline V and J ends were trimmed by 0 bases and 5 bases, with 11 bases remaining between them. The clonotype comes from a human donor in good health. Sequencing used memory (CD45RA-) CD4+ T cells from blood. This sequence joins TRBV5-1 and TRBJ1-4; TRBD1 might be the D (6 bases). This CDR3 is CASSLAGRGNEKLFF. DNA for the CDR3: TGCGCCAGCAGCTTGGCCGGCAGGGGAAATGAAAAACTGTTTTTT.